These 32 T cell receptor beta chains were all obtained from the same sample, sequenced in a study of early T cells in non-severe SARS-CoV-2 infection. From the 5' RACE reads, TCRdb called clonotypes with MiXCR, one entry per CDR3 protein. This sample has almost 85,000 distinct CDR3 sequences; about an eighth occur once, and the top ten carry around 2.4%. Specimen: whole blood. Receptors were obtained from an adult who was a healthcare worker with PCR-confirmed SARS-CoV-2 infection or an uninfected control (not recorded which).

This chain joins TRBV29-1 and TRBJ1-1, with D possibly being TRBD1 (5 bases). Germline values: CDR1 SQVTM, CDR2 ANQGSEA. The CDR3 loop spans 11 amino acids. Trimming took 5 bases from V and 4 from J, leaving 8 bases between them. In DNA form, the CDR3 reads TGCAGCGTTCCGCAGGGCACTGAAGCTTTCTTT. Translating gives CSVPQGTEAFF.

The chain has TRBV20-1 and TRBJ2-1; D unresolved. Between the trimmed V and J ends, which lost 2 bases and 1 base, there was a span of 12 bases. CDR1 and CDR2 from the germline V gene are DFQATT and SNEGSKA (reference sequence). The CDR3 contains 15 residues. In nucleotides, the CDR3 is TGCAGTGCTAGATACGGGCTGAGTTCCTACAATGAGCAGTTCTTC. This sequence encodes CSARYGLSSYNEQFF.

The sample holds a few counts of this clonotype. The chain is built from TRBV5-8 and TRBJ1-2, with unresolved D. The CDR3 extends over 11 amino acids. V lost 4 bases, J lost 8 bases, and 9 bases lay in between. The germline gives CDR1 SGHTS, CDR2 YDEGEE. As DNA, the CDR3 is TGTGCCAGCAGCCGTCGGTCCGGCTACACCTTC. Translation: CASSRRSGYTF.

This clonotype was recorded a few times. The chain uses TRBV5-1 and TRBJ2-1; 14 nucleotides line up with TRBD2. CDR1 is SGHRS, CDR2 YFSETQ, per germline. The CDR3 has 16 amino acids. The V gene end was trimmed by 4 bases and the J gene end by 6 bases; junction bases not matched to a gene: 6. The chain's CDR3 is CASSPGTSGRGNEQFF. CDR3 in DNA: TGCGCCAGCAGCCCAGGGACTAGCGGGAGAGGCAATGAGCAGTTCTTC.

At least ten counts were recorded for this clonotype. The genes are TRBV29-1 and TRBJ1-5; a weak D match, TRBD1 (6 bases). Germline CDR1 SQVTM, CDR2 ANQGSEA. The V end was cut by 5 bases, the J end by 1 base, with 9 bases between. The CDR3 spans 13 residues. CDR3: CSVSGQSNQPQHF. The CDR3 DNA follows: TGCAGCGTTTCTGGACAGAGCAATCAGCCCCAGCATTTT.

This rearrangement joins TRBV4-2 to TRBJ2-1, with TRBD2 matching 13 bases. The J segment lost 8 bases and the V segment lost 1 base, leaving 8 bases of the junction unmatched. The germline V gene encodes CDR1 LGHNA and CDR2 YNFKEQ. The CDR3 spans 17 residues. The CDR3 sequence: CASSQVQGLAGRDEQFF. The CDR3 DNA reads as TGTGCCAGCAGCCAAGTCCAGGGACTAGCGGGACGGGATGAGCAGTTCTTC.

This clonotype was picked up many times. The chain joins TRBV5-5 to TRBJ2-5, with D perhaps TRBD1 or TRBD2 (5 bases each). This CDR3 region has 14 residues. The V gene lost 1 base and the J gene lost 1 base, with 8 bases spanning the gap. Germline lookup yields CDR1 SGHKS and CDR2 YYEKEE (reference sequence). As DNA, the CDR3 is TGTGCCAGCAGCTTGTTCGGGGCCCAAGAGACCCAGTACTTC. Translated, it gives CASSLFGAQETQYF. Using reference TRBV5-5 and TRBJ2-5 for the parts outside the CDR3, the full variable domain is DAGVTQSPTHLIKTRGQQVTLRCSPISGHKSVSWYQQVLGQGPQFIFQYYEKEERGRGNFPDRFSARQFPNYSSELNVNALLLGDSALYLCASSLFGAQETQYFGPGTRLLVL.

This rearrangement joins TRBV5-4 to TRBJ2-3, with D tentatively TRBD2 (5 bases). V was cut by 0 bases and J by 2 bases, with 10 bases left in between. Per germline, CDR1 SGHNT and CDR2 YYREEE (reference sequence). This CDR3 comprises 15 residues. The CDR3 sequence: CASSLGSGYTDTQYF. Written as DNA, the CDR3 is TGTGCCAGCAGCTTGGGGAGCGGATACACAGATACGCAGTATTTT.

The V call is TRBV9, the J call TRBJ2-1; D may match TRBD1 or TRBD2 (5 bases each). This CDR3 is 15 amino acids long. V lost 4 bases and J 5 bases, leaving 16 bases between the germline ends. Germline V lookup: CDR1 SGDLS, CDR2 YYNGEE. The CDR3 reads CASSRTGRSHNEQFF. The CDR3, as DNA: TGTGCCAGCAGCAGGACGGGGCGGAGCCACAATGAGCAGTTCTTC.

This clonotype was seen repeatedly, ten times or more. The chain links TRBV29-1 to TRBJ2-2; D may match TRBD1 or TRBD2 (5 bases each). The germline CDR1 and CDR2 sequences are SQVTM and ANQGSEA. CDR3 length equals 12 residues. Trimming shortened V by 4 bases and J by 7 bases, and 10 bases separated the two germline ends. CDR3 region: CSVAPGHGELFF. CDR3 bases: TGCAGCGTTGCCCCGGGGCACGGGGAGCTGTTTTTT.

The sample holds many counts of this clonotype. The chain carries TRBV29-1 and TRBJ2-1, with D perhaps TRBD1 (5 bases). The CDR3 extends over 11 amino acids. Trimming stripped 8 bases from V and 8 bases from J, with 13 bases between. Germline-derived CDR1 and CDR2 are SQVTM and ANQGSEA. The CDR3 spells CSSRVSDEQFF. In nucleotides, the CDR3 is TGCAGCAGCAGGGTTAGTGATGAGCAGTTCTTC.

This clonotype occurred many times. This CDR3 is CAISGGSSYNEQFF. CDR3 DNA sequence: TGTGCCATCAGTGGGGGGAGCTCCTACAATGAGCAGTTCTTC. J is TRBJ2-1 and V is TRBV10-3; TRBD1 or TRBD2 may be the D gene (5 bases each). This CDR3 contains 14 residues. V lost 4 bases and J lost 0, with 7 bases in between. The germline gives CDR1 ENHRY, CDR2 SYGVKD.

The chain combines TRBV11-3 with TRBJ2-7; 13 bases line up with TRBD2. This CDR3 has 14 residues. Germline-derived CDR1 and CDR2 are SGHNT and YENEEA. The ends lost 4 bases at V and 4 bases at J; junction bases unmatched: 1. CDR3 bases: TGTGCCAGCAGCTGGGGACTAGCGGGATACGAGCAGTACTTC. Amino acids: CASSWGLAGYEQYF.

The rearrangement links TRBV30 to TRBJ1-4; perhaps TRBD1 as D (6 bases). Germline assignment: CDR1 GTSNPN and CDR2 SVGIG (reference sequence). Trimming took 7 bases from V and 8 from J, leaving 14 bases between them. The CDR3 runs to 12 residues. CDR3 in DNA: TGTGCCTCCAGGAGGGGGGTGGAAAAACTGTTTTTT. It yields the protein CASRRGVEKLFF.

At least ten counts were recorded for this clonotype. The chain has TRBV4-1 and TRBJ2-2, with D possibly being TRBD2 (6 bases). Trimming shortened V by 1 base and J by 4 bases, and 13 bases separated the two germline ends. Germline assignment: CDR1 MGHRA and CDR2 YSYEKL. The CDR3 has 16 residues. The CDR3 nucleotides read TGCGCCAGCAGCCAAGGGGGAGGTTGGAGCACCGGGGAGCTGTTTTTT. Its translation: CASSQGGGWSTGELFF.

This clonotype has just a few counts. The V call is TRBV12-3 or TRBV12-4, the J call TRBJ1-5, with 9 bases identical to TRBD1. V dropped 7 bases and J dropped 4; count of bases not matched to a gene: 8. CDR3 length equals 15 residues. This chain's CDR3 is CASTPGTGPNQPQHF. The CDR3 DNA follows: TGTGCCAGCACTCCCGGGACAGGGCCTAATCAGCCCCAGCATTTT.

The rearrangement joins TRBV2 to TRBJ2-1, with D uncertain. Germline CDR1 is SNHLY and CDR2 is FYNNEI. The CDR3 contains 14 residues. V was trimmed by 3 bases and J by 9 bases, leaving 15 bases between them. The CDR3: CASSDFRGSAEQFF. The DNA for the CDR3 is TGTGCCAGCAGTGACTTTCGAGGCAGCGCTGAGCAGTTCTTC.

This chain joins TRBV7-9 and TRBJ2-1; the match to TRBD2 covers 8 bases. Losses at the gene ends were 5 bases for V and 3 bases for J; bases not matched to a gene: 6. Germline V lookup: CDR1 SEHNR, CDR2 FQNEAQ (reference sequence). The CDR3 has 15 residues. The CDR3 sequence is CASSPSGSNYNEQFF. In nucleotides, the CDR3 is TGTGCCAGCAGCCCAAGCGGGAGTAACTACAATGAGCAGTTCTTC.

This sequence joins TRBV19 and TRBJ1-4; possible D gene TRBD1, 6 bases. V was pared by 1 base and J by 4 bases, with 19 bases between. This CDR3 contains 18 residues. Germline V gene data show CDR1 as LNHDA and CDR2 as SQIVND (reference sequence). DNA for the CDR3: TGTGCCAGTAGTATAGGGGCCACAGGGACGAGTAGTAATGAAAAACTGTTTTTT. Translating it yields CASSIGATGTSSNEKLFF.

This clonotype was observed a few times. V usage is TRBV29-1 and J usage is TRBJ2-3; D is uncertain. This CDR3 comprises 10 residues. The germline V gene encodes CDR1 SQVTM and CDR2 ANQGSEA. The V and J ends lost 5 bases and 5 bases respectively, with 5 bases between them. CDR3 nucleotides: TGCAGCGTTTATATAGATACGCAGTATTTT. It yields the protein CSVYIDTQYF.

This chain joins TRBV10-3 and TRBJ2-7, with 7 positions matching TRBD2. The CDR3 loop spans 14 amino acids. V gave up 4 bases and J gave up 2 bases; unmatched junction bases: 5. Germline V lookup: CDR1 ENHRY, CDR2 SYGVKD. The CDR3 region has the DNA TGTGCCATCAGTGGGACCGGGACTACCTACGAGCAGTACTTC. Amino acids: CAISGTGTTYEQYF.

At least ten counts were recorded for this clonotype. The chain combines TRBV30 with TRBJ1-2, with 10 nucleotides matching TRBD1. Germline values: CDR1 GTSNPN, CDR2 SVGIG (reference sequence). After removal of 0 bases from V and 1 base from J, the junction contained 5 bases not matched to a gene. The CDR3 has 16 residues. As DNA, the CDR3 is TGTGCCTGGAGTGTATCCGGGACAGGGGATAACTATGGCTACACCTTC. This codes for CAWSVSGTGDNYGYTF.

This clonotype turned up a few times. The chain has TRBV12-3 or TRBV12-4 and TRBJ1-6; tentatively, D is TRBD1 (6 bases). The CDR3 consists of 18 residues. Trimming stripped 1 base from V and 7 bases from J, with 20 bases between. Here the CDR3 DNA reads TGTGCCAGCAGTTTAGGAAAAGCAGGAACAGGGTGGAATTCACCCCTCCACTTT. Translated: CASSLGKAGTGWNSPLHF.

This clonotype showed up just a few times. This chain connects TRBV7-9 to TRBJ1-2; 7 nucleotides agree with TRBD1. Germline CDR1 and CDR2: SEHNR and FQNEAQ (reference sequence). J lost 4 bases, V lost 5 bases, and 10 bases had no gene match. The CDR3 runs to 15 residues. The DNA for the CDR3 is TGTGCCAGCAGCCGCATTACAGGGGAGGGCTATGGCTACACCTTC. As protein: CASSRITGEGYGYTF.

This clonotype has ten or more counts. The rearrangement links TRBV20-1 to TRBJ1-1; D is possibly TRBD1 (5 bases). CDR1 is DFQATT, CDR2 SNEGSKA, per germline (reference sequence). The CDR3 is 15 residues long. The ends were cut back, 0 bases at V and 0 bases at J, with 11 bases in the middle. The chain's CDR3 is CSARDLGRMNTEAFF. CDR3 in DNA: TGCAGTGCTAGAGATCTGGGACGAATGAACACTGAAGCTTTCTTT.

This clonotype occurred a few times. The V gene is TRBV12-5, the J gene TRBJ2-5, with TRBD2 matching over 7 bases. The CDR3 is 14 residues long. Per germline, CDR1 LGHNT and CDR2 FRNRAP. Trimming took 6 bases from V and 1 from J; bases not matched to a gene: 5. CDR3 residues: CASGSGTIQETQYF. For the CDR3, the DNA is TGTGCTAGTGGCTCAGGGACTATCCAAGAGACCCAGTACTTC. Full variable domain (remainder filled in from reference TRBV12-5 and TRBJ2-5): DARVTQTPRHKVTEMGQEVTMRCQPILGHNTVFWYRQTMMQGLELLAYFRNRAPLDDSGMPKDRFSAEMPDATLATLKIQPSEPRDSAVYFCASGSGTIQETQYFGPGTRLLVL.

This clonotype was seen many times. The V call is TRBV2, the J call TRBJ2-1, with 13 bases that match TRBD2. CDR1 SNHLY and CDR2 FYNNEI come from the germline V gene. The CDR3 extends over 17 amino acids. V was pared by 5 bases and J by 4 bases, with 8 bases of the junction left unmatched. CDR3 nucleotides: TGTGCCAGCAGTTTTTCCGGACTAGCGGGAGTATACAATGAGCAGTTCTTC. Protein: CASSFSGLAGVYNEQFF.

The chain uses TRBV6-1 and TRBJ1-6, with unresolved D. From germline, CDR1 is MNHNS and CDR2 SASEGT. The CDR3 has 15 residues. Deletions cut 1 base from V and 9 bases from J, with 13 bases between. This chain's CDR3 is CASSEGGISSSPLHF. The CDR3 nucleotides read TGTGCCAGCAGTGAAGGAGGGATATCCTCTTCACCCCTCCACTTT.

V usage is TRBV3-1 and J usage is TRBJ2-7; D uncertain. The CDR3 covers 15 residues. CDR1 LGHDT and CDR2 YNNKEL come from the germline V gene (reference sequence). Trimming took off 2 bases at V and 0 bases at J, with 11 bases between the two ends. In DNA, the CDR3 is TGTGCCAGCAGCCAACCTCGGTCAAGCTCCTACGAGCAGTACTTC. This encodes CASSQPRSSSYEQYF.

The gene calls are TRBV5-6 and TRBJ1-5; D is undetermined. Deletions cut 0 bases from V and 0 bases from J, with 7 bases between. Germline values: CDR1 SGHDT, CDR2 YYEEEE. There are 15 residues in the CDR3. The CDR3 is CASSLARASNQPQHF. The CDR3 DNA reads TGTGCCAGCAGCTTGGCCCGGGCTAGCAATCAGCCCCAGCATTTT.

CDR3 residues: CASSVRGSGEKLFF. CDR3 DNA: TGTGCCAGCAGCGTGAGGGGGAGTGGTGAAAAACTGTTTTTT. The genes are TRBV9 and TRBJ1-4, with D tentatively TRBD1 (6 bases). Germline V gene sequence: CDR1 SGDLS, CDR2 YYNGEE. CDR3 size: 14 residues. Trimming removed 2 bases at V and 7 bases at J, with 12 bases between.

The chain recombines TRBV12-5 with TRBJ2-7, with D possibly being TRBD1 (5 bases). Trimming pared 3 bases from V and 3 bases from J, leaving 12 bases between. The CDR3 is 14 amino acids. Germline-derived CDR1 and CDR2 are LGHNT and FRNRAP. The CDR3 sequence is CASGLGDSLYEQYF. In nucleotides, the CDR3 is TGTGCTAGTGGTTTAGGCGACAGCCTCTACGAGCAGTACTTC.